This record concerns one T cell receptor beta chain sequence. A clone one base away is much larger, so this may be a read error. This specimen belongs to a study of regulatory T cells in long-lasting Graves disease. With iRepertoire HTBI primers and Arm-PCR of CDR3 regions, TCR beta libraries were built. TCRdb reprocessed the multiplex PCR reads with MiXCR, giving one entry per CDR3 protein. The top ten clones hold over 6% of a sample with roughly 500,000 distinct CDR3 sequences, 20% to 25% of them seen once. Time point: persistent/refractory GD, antithyroid drugs over 5 years with positive TRAb. RNA extracted from PBMCs served as the sequencing template. This TCR was sampled from a female donor with Graves disease. This sample comprised peripheral blood mononuclear cells (PBMCs), obtained when the disease was refractory, from a patient treated with antithyroid drugs.

This CDR3 is CASTDSGPTGEPFF. CDR3 coding DNA: TGTGCCAGCACTGATTCCGGCCCCACCGGGGAGCCGTTTTTT. This chain connects TRBV12-3 or TRBV12-4 to TRBJ2-2, with D possibly TRBD2 on 5 matching bases. CDR3 length equals 14 residues.